Sequencing of this TCR beta chain was carried out in a study of cytomegalovirus exposure and HLA in healthy donors. On the study more broadly: The approximately 120 validation repertoires, a later analysis reported, used the same platform as the approximately 670 first-cohort repertoires. Regarding the study as a whole: Reportedly, cytomegalovirus status was diagnosed with high sensitivity and specificity. The authors enumerated over 150 TCR beta chains as linked to cytomegalovirus.

The repertoire was sequenced with immunoSEQ multiplex PCR; TCRdb's copy has only in-frame clones and lacks some. The repertoire includes about 140,000 clones, 85% to 90% of them detected once, and approximately 7.5% sits in the top ten. Remarks on this clone: Its antigen is as yet unknown.

Germline lookup yields CDR1 MNHNS and CDR2 SASEGT. J lost 7 bases, V lost 3 bases, and 3 bases had no gene match. The CDR3 runs 15 residues. What was sequenced was PBMCs. The J gene is TRBJ2-1, the V gene TRBV6-1, with 13 positions matching TRBD2. This TCR derives from a young woman in good health and CMV-seropositive. The CDR3 region has the DNA TGTGCCAGCAGTGAGGAGGGACTAGCGGGGAATGAGCAGTTCTTC. Protein sequence: CASSEEGLAGNEQFF.